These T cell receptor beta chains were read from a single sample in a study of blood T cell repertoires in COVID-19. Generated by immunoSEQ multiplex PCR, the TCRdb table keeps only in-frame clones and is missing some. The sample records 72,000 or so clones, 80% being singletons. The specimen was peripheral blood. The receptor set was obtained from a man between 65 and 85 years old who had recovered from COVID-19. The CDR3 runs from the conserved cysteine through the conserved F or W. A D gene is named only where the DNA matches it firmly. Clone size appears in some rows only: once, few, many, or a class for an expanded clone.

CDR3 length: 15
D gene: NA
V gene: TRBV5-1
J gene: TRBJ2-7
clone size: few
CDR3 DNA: TGCGCCAGCAGCTTGACCACGGGGTCCTACTACGAGCAGTACTTC
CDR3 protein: CASSLTTGSYYEQYF

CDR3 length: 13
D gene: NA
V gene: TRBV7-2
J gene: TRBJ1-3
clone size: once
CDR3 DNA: TGTGCCAGCAGCTTAAGCCCGGACAGACGGGCCACCTTT
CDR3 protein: CASSLSPDRRATF

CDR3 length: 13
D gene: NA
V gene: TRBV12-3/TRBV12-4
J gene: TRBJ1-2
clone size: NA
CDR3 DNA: TGTGCCAGCAGACAGGGAAGGGGCTATGGCTACACCTTC
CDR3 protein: CASRQGRGYGYTF

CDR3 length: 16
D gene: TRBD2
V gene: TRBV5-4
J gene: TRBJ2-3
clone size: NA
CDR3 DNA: TGTGCCAGCAGCTTGGGCGGGGGGGCCGCAGTGGATACGCAGTATTTT
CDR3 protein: CASSLGGGAAVDTQYF

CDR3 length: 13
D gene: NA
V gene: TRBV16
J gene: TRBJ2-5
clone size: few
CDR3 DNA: TGTGCCAGCAGCCAATGGAGGGGAGAGACCCAGTACTTC
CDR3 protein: CASSQWRGETQYF

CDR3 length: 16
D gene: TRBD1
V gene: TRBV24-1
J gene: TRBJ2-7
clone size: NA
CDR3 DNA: TGTGCCACCAGTGATTTGGGGGACAGGGGAGGATTTCAGCAGTACTTC
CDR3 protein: CATSDLGDRGGFQQYF

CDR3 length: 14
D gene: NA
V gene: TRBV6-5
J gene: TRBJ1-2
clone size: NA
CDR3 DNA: TGTGCCAGCAGTTCCCCCCCGGGGATCCATGGCTACACCTTC
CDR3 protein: CASSSPPGIHGYTF

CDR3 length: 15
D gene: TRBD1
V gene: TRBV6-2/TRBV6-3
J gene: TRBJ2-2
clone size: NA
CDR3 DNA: TGTGCCAGCAGCCCGGGACAGGAGTACACCGGGGAGCTGTTTTTT
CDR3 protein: CASSPGQEYTGELFF

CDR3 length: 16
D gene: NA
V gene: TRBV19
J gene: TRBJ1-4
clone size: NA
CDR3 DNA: TGTGCCAGTAGTATCGAACTTCGTGGGGGCAGTGAAAAACTGTTTTTT
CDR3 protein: CASSIELRGGSEKLFF

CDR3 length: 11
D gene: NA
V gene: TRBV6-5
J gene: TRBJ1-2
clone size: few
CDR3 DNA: TGTGCCAGCTTCATCAACTATGGCTACACCTTC
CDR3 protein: CASFINYGYTF

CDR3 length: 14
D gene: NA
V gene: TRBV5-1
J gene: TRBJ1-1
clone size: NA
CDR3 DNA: TGCGCCAGCAGCTTGTACAGGGAAAACACTGAAGCTTTCTTT
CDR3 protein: CASSLYRENTEAFF

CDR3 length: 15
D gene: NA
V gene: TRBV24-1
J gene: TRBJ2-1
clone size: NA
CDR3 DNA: TGTGCCACCAGTGATTCCCTTACTAGGAACAATGAGCAGTTCTTC
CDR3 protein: CATSDSLTRNNEQFF

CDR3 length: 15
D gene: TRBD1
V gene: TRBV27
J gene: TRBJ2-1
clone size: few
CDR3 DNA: TGTGCCAGCAGTTTCTCCGCGACAGGGTTGTCTGAGCAGTTCTTC
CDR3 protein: CASSFSATGLSEQFF